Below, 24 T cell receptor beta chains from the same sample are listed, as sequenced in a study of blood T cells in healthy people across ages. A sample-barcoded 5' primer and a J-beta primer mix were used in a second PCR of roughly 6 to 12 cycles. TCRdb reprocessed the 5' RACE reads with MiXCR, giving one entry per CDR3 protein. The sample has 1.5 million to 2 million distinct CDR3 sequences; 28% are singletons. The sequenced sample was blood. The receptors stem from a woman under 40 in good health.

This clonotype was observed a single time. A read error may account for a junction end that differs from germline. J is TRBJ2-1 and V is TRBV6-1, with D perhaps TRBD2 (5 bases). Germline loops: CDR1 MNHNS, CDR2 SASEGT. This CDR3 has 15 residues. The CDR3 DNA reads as TGTGCCAGCGCCCCGGCGACGGGAAACTACAATGGGCAGTTCTTC. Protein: CASAPATGNYNGQFF.

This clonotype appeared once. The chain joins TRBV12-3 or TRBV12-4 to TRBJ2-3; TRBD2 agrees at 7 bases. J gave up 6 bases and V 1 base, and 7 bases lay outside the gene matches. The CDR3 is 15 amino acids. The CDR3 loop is CASSLGDYSADTQYF. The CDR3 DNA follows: TGTGCCAGCAGTTTAGGGGACTACTCGGCGGATACGCAGTATTTT.

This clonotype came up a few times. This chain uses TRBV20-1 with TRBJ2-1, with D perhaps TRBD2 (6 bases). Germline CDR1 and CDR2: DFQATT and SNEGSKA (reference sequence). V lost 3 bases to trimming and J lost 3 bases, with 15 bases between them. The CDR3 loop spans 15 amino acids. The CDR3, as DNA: TGCAGTGCTAGTCTCCCGCGGGGTGGCTACAATGAGCAGTTCTTC. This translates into CSASLPRGGYNEQFF.

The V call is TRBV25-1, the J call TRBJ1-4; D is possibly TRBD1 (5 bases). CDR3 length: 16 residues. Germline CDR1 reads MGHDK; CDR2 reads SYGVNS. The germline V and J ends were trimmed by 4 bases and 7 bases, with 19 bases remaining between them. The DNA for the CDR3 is TGTGCCAGCAGTGCATTGGAGGAAATCAGGGCTGAAAAACTGTTTTTT. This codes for CASSALEEIRAEKLFF.

CDR3 nucleotide sequence: TGTGCCAGCAGTCTCCAGGGTGAGGGGAGCAATCAGCCCCAGCATTTT. Translated, it gives CASSLQGEGSNQPQHF. V gene TRBV28 combines with J gene TRBJ1-5; perhaps TRBD1 as D (5 bases). The CDR3 sequence is 16 residues long. CDR1 and CDR2 (germline): MDHEN, SYDVKM. V shed 5 bases and J shed 1 base, with 15 bases lying between them. Supplemented by reference TRBV28 and TRBJ1-5, the full variable domain reads DVKVTQSSRYLVKRTGEKVFLECVQDMDHENMFWYRQDPGLGLRLIYFSYDVKMKEKGDIPEGYSVSREKKERFSLILESASTNQTSMYLCASSLQGEGSNQPQHFGDGTRLSIL.

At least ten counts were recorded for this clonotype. CDR3 sequence reads: CASSPLVTQYF. CDR3 coding DNA: TGTGCCAGCAGCCCCCTGGTTACGCAGTATTTT. The V and J genes are TRBV7-9 and TRBJ2-3; no reliable D call. CDR1 is SEHNR and CDR2 is FQNEAQ in the germline V gene (reference sequence). CDR3 length equals 11 residues. V dropped 5 bases and J dropped 8 bases, with 8 bases sitting between them.

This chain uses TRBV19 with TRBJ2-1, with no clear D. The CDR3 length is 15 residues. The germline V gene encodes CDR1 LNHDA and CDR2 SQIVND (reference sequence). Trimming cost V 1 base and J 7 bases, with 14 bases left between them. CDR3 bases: TGTGCCAGTAGTATAGCCGGTACTGTCATGAATGAGCAGTTCTTC. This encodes CASSIAGTVMNEQFF.

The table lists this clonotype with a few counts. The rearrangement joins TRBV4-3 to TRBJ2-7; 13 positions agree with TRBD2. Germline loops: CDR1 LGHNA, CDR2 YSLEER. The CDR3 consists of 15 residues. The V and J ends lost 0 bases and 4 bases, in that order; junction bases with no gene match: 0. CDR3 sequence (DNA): TGCGCCAGCAGCCAAGAGGGACTAGCGGGATACGAGCAGTACTTC. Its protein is CASSQEGLAGYEQYF.

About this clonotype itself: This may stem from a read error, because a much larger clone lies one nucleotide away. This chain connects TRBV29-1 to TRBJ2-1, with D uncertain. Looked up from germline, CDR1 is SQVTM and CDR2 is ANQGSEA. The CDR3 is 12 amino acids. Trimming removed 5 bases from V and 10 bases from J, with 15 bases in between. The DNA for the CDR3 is TGCAGCGTTCGTCGAGGACCCTACGAGCAGTTCTTC. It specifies CSVRRGPYEQFF.

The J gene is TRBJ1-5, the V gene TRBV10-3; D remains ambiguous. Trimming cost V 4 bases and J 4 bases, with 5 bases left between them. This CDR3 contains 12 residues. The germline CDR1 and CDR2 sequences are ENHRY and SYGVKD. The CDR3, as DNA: TGTGCCATCAGTGGGGTAAATCAGCCCCAGCATTTT. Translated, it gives CAISGVNQPQHF.

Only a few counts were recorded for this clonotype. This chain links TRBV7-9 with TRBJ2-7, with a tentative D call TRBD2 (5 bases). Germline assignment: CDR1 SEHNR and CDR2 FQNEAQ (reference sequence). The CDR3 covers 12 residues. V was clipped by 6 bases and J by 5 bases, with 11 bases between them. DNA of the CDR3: TGTGCCAGCAGTACGGGGTATGACGAGCAGTACTTC. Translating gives CASSTGYDEQYF.

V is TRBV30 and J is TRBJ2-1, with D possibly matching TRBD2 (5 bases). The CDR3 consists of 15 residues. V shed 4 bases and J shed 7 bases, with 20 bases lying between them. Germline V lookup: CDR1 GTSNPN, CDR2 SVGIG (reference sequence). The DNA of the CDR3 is TGTGCCTGGACTCCGGGAAGACACCTTTGGAATGAGCAGTTCTTC. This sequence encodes CAWTPGRHLWNEQFF.

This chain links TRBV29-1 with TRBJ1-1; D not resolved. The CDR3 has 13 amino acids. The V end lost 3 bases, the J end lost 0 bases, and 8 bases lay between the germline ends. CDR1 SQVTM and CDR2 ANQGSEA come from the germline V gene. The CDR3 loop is CSVEALLNTEAFF. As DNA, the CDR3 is TGCAGCGTTGAGGCTCTTCTGAACACTGAAGCTTTCTTT.

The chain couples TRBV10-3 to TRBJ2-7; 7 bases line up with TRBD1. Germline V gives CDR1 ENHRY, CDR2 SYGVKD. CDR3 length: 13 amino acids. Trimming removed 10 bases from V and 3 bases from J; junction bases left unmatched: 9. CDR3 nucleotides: TGTGCCACCGCAGACAGGGCCTGCTACGAGCAGTACTTC. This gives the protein CATADRACYEQYF.

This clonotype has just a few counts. The CDR3 here is CASSLARAGGPYEQYF. The CDR3 DNA reads as TGTGCCAGCAGCTTAGCGAGGGCGGGAGGGCCTTACGAGCAGTACTTC. The chain is built from TRBV7-2 and TRBJ2-7, with 9 bases matching TRBD2. The J segment lost 4 bases and the V segment lost 0 bases, leaving 7 bases of the junction unmatched. In germline, CDR1 is SGHTA, CDR2 FQGNSA. The CDR3 has 16 amino acids.

The CDR3 DNA follows: TGTGCCAGCAGCCTGAGCGGGGGGGCGGGGACAGATACGCAGTATTTT. It is translated as CASSLSGGAGTDTQYF. This chain links TRBV7-3 with TRBJ2-3; 10 bases line up with TRBD2. There are 16 residues in the CDR3. V lost 5 bases to trimming and J lost 3 bases; unmatched junction nucleotides: 8. Germline V gene data show CDR1 as SGHTA and CDR2 as FQGTGA.

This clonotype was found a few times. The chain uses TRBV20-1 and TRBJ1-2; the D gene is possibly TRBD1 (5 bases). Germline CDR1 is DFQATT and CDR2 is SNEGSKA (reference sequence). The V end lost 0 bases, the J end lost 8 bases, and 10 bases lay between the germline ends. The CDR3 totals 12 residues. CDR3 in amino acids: CSAREEGRGYTF. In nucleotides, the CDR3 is TGCAGTGCTAGAGAAGAGGGACGGGGCTACACCTTC.

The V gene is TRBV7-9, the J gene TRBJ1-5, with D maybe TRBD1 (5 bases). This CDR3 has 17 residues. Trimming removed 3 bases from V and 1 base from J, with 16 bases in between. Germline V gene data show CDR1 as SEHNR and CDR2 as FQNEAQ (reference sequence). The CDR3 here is CASSFYVGQGSNQPQHF. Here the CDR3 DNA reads TGTGCCAGCAGCTTCTACGTAGGCCAGGGAAGCAATCAGCCCCAGCATTTT. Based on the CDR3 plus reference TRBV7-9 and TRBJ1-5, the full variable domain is DTGVSQNPRHKITKRGQNVTFRCDPISEHNRLYWYRQTLGQGPEFLTYFQNEAQLEKSRLLSDRFSAERPKGSFSTLEIQRTEQGDSAMYLCASSFYVGQGSNQPQHFGDGTRLSIL.

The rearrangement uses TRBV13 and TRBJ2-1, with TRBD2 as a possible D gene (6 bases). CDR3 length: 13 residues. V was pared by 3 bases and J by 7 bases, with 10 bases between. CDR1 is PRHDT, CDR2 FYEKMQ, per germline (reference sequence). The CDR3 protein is CASSLGGMNEQFF. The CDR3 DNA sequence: TGTGCCAGCAGCTTGGGCGGGATGAATGAGCAGTTCTTC. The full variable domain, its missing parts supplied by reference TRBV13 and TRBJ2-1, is AAGVIQSPRHLIKEKRETATLKCYPIPRHDTVYWYQQGPGQDPQFLISFYEKMQSDKGSIPDRFSAQQFSDYHSELNMSSLELGDSALYFCASSLGGMNEQFFGPGTRLTVL.

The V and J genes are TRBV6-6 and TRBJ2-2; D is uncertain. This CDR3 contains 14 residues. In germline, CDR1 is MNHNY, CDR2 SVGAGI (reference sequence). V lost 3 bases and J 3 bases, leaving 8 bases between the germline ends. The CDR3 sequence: CASSYSTDTGELFF. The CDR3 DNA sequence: TGTGCCAGCAGTTATTCCACGGACACCGGGGAGCTGTTTTTT.

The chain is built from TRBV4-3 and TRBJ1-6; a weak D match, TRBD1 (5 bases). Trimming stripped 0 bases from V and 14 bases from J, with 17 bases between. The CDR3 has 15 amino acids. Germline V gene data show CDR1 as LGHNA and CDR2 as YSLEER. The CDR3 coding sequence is TGCGCCAGCAGCCAAGAGGTCTCGGGGGGAGGTTCCCTCCACTTT. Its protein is CASSQEVSGGGSLHF.

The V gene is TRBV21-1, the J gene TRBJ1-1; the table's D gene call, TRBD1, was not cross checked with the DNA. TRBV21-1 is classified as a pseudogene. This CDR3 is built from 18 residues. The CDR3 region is CASSGHRDGTPPNTEAFF. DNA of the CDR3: TGTGCCAGCAGCGGACACCGGGACGGGACACCCCCGAACACTGAAGCTTTCTTT.

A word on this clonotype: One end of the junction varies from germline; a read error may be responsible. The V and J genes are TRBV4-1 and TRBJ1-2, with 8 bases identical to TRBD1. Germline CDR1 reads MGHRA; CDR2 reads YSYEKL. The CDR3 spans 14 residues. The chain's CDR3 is CAGSQERTGGGYTF. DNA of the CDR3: TGCGCCGGCAGCCAAGAACGAACAGGGGGGGGCTACACCTTC.

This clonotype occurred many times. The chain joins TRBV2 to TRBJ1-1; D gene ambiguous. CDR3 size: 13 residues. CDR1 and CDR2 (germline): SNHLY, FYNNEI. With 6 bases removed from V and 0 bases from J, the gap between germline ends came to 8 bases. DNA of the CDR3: TGTGCCAGCAGCTCAGAGATGAACACTGAAGCTTTCTTT. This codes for CASSSEMNTEAFF.